The source of this TCR beta chain is a study of T cell changes during pregnancy in multiple sclerosis. Generated by immunoSEQ multiplex PCR, the TCRdb table keeps only in-frame clones and is missing some. The table has over 50,000 clones, about 90% seen once. This CDR3 is built from 15 residues. Trimming removed 3 bases from V and 2 bases from J, with 14 bases in between. The germline gives CDR1 LNHDA, CDR2 SQIVND (reference sequence). This TCR was recovered from a female donor with multiple sclerosis, enrolled in a pregnancy study. The material was peripheral blood, obtained in the first trimester of pregnancy. This chain uses TRBV19 with TRBJ2-7, with TRBD2 as a possible D gene (5 bases). CDR3 loop: CASSMPGVGTYEQYF. The CDR3 bases are TGTGCCAGTAGTATGCCCGGGGTAGGGACCTACGAGCAGTACTTC.